This is a list of T cell receptor beta chains from one sample in a study of blood T cells in healthy people across ages. TCRdb ran MiXCR on the 5' RACE reads and lists one entry per CDR3 protein. The sample lists 1.5 million or so distinct CDR3 sequences, 42% occurring once. Sequenced sample: blood. The receptor source for this set is a woman younger than 30 in good health. The CDR3 runs from the conserved cysteine through the conserved F or W. D genes are given only for firm matches. Clone sizes are given selectively: once, few, many, or a class where the clone is expanded.

V gene: TRBV28
clone size: few
J gene: TRBJ2-3
D gene: TRBD1
CDR3 DNA: TGTGCCAGCCGACTCAACGAGGGGGCTCTATTTGGTACGCAGTATTTT
CDR3 protein: CASRLNEGALFGTQYF

V gene: TRBV3-1
clone size: -
J gene: TRBJ2-1
D gene: TRBD2
CDR3 DNA: TGTGCCAGCAGCCAAGGAGCAGTAGCGGGACACGAGCAGTTCTTC
CDR3 protein: CASSQGAVAGHEQFF

V gene: TRBV3-1
clone size: -
J gene: TRBJ2-1
D gene: TRBD2
CDR3 DNA: TGTGCCAGCAGCCGTGCTAGCGGGAGGGCCCGGGAGCAGTTCTTC
CDR3 protein: CASSRASGRAREQFF

V gene: TRBV20-1
clone size: few
J gene: TRBJ2-2
D gene: -
CDR3 DNA: TGCAGTGCTAGAGATCGGCCCGTTCGCACCGGGGAGCTGTTTTTT
CDR3 protein: CSARDRPVRTGELFF

V gene: TRBV9
clone size: -
J gene: TRBJ2-4
D gene: -
CDR3 DNA: TGTGCCAGCAGCTCGAGAAGCGGGTTTGGAGGAGAGCAGTACTTC
CDR3 protein: CASSSRSGFGGEQYF

V gene: TRBV6-5
clone size: many
J gene: TRBJ2-1
D gene: -
CDR3 DNA: TGTGCCAGCAGTTACAGGGGTAATGAGCAGTTCTTC
CDR3 protein: CASSYRGNEQFF

V gene: TRBV6-2/TRBV6-3
clone size: -
J gene: TRBJ2-7
D gene: TRBD1
CDR3 DNA: TGTGCCAGCGCCACCCGGGACAGACCAGCCTACGAGCAGTACTTC
CDR3 protein: CASATRDRPAYEQYF

V gene: TRBV14
clone size: -
J gene: TRBJ2-1
D gene: TRBD2
CDR3 DNA: TGTGCCAGCAGCCACCTACTCCGACCGGGACTAGCGATAGATCCTGAGCAGTTCTTC
CDR3 protein: CASSHLLRPGLAIDPEQFF

V gene: TRBV7-9
clone size: -
J gene: TRBJ2-1
D gene: -
CDR3 DNA: TGTGCCAGCAGCTTATCGTCACTAGGGGGACACAATGAGCAGTTCTTC
CDR3 protein: CASSLSSLGGHNEQFF

V gene: TRBV3-1
clone size: few
J gene: TRBJ2-1
D gene: -
CDR3 DNA: TGTGCCAGCAGCCAGATCGGGAGCGTGGGGCAGTTCTTC
CDR3 protein: CASSQIGSVGQFF

V gene: TRBV4-1
clone size: -
J gene: TRBJ1-5
D gene: -
CDR3 DNA: TGCGCCAGCAGCCAGGGGCGGCAGTCGGTTCAGCCCCAGCATTTT
CDR3 protein: CASSQGRQSVQPQHF

V gene: TRBV4-2
clone size: -
J gene: TRBJ2-2
D gene: TRBD2
CDR3 DNA: TGTGCCAGCAGCCAAGCTAGCGGAGGGGAGCTGTTTTTT
CDR3 protein: CASSQASGGELFF

V gene: TRBV25-1
clone size: -
J gene: TRBJ2-3
D gene: TRBD2
CDR3 DNA: TGTGCCAGTCGGGGAGGGGACTCCGATACGCAGTATTTT
CDR3 protein: CASRGGDSDTQYF

V gene: TRBV27
clone size: -
J gene: TRBJ2-5
D gene: TRBD1
CDR3 DNA: TGTGCCAGCAGTTTTACACAGGGGGCTTGGAGGACCCAGTACTTC
CDR3 protein: CASSFTQGAWRTQYF

V gene: TRBV12-3/TRBV12-4
clone size: -
J gene: TRBJ2-5
D gene: -
CDR3 DNA: TGTGCCAGCAGTTTTGGGGGAAATCGTGAGTATGAGCAGTACTTC
CDR3 protein: CASSFGGNREYEQYF

V gene: TRBV15
clone size: -
J gene: TRBJ2-7
D gene: -
CDR3 DNA: TGTGCCACCAGCAGACAGGGGTCCAACGAGCAGTACTTC
CDR3 protein: CATSRQGSNEQYF

V gene: TRBV6-5
clone size: -
J gene: TRBJ1-5
D gene: -
CDR3 DNA: TGTGCCAGCAGTTACGGCGGATTAAAGACAGATACGCAGCATTTT
CDR3 protein: CASSYGGLKTDTQHF

V gene: TRBV11-1
clone size: -
J gene: TRBJ2-1
D gene: TRBD2
CDR3 DNA: TGTGCCAGCAGCTTCACTGGGACTAGCGGGGCAAATGAGCAGTTCTTC
CDR3 protein: CASSFTGTSGANEQFF

V gene: TRBV9
clone size: -
J gene: TRBJ1-2
D gene: -
CDR3 DNA: TGTGCCAGCAGCCCTACCTTATCGTCTAACTATGGCTACACCTTC
CDR3 protein: CASSPTLSSNYGYTF

V gene: TRBV20-1
clone size: few
J gene: TRBJ1-6
D gene: -
CDR3 DNA: TGCAGTGCCAAGGAGACTCTTATTTCACCCCTCCACTTT
CDR3 protein: CSAKETLISPLHF

V gene: TRBV6-5
clone size: -
J gene: TRBJ2-1
D gene: -
CDR3 DNA: TGTGCCAGCAGTTATGGGGGCAGGAATGAGCAGTTCTTC
CDR3 protein: CASSYGGRNEQFF

V gene: TRBV10-3
clone size: few
J gene: TRBJ2-2
D gene: -
CDR3 DNA: TGTGCCATCACCGGGGGAGCGAACACCGGGGAGCTGTTTTTT
CDR3 protein: CAITGGANTGELFF

V gene: TRBV4-1
clone size: few
J gene: TRBJ1-2
D gene: -
CDR3 DNA: TGCGCCAGCAGCCAAGATTTGTCCAGACCCCGCTACACCTTC
CDR3 protein: CASSQDLSRPRYTF

V gene: TRBV6-6
clone size: -
J gene: TRBJ1-2
D gene: -
CDR3 DNA: TGTGCCGGTAGGGGAACTAATAACTATGGCTACACCTTC
CDR3 protein: CAGRGTNNYGYTF

V gene: TRBV12-3/TRBV12-4
clone size: -
J gene: TRBJ2-6
D gene: TRBD1
CDR3 DNA: TGTGCCAGCAGGGACAGGGGGCTCTCTGGGGCCAACGTCCTGACTTTC
CDR3 protein: CASRDRGLSGANVLTF

V gene: TRBV3-1
clone size: -
J gene: TRBJ2-7
D gene: TRBD2
CDR3 DNA: TGTGCCAGCAGCCAAGGGGGAAGCGGGGGGACCTACGAGCAGTACTTC
CDR3 protein: CASSQGGSGGTYEQYF

V gene: TRBV20-1
clone size: -
J gene: TRBJ2-1
D gene: -
CDR3 DNA: TGCAGTGCTAGCGGGGTTACTCTGGATGAGCAGTTCTTC
CDR3 protein: CSASGVTLDEQFF

V gene: TRBV5-1
clone size: -
J gene: TRBJ1-1
D gene: TRBD1
CDR3 DNA: TGCGCCAGCAGCGGATCGCTTCCGGGACAGGGTATGAACACTGAAGCTTTCTTT
CDR3 protein: CASSGSLPGQGMNTEAFF

V gene: TRBV27
clone size: -
J gene: TRBJ2-7
D gene: -
CDR3 DNA: TGTGCCAGCAGTTCTGGGACACCTTTAGCCGAGCAGTACTTC
CDR3 protein: CASSSGTPLAEQYF

V gene: TRBV20-1
clone size: -
J gene: TRBJ2-1
D gene: TRBD1
CDR3 DNA: TGCAGTGCTAGCGGGACAGGGCCCCACAATGAGCAGTTCTTC
CDR3 protein: CSASGTGPHNEQFF

V gene: TRBV4-1
clone size: -
J gene: TRBJ2-3
D gene: TRBD2
CDR3 DNA: TGCGCCAGCAGCCAAGATAGCGGACTAGCGGCTGATACGCAGTATTTT
CDR3 protein: CASSQDSGLAADTQYF

V gene: TRBV10-3
clone size: -
J gene: TRBJ1-1
D gene: TRBD1
CDR3 DNA: TGTGCCATCAGCCCGGAACAGGGGGCGATGGAAAGCACTGAAGCTTTCTTT
CDR3 protein: CAISPEQGAMESTEAFF

V gene: TRBV12-3/TRBV12-4
clone size: -
J gene: TRBJ1-6
D gene: TRBD1
CDR3 DNA: TGTGCCAGCAGTTTAGGGGCACAGGGGTCCCTCCACTTT
CDR3 protein: CASSLGAQGSLHF

V gene: TRBV20-1
clone size: -
J gene: TRBJ2-5
D gene: -
CDR3 DNA: TGCAGTGCTAGTCGGAGTACGCCCAGGAAGGAGACCCAGTACTTC
CDR3 protein: CSASRSTPRKETQYF

V gene: TRBV15
clone size: -
J gene: TRBJ2-7
D gene: -
CDR3 DNA: TGTGCCACCAGCAGAGATTCGCTTGAGCTTCACAATGAGCAGTACTTC
CDR3 protein: CATSRDSLELHNEQYF

V gene: TRBV7-9
clone size: -
J gene: TRBJ1-1
D gene: -
CDR3 DNA: TGTGCCAGCAGCGCGAGACCAGGGGACACTGAAGCTTTCTTT
CDR3 protein: CASSARPGDTEAFF

V gene: TRBV12-3/TRBV12-4
clone size: few
J gene: TRBJ1-5
D gene: TRBD1
CDR3 DNA: TGTGCCAGCAGTTTTACAGGGGGCATGAGGAGCAATCAGCCCCAGCATTTT
CDR3 protein: CASSFTGGMRSNQPQHF

V gene: TRBV2
clone size: -
J gene: TRBJ2-5
D gene: -
CDR3 DNA: TGTGCCAGCAGTGAAGCGCATGGGACCCCAGGGGAGACCCAGTACTTC
CDR3 protein: CASSEAHGTPGETQYF

V gene: TRBV2
clone size: -
J gene: TRBJ1-1
D gene: -
CDR3 DNA: TGTGCCAGCAGCGCCGGGACACCGGGGTTGGGCACTGAAGCTTTCTTT
CDR3 protein: CASSAGTPGLGTEAFF

V gene: TRBV2
clone size: many
J gene: TRBJ2-1
D gene: TRBD2
CDR3 DNA: TGTGCCAGCAGTGACGGACTAGCGGTCTACAATGAGCAGTTCTTC
CDR3 protein: CASSDGLAVYNEQFF

V gene: TRBV7-3
clone size: -
J gene: TRBJ2-1
D gene: -
CDR3 DNA: TGTGCCAGCAGCTTCGGTGGGGGCGATGAGCAGTTCTTC
CDR3 protein: CASSFGGGDEQFF

V gene: TRBV29-1
clone size: few
J gene: TRBJ2-3
D gene: -
CDR3 DNA: TGCAGCGACTTTGGAGGGGATACGCAGTATTTT
CDR3 protein: CSDFGGDTQYF

V gene: TRBV7-6
clone size: -
J gene: TRBJ2-3
D gene: TRBD2
CDR3 DNA: TGTGCCAGCAGCCCACGGCTAGCGGGATCAGATACGCAGTATTTT
CDR3 protein: CASSPRLAGSDTQYF

V gene: TRBV12-3/TRBV12-4
clone size: -
J gene: TRBJ2-1
D gene: -
CDR3 DNA: TGTGCCAGCAGTTTAGATAGGGGGGGCAGGCCTGGGGGCTACAATGAGCAGTTCTTC
CDR3 protein: CASSLDRGGRPGGYNEQFF